The clone carrying this TCR beta chain was seen at least ten times. The CDR3 extends over 15 amino acids. The V end was cut by 7 bases, the J end by 2 bases, with 17 bases between. TCRdb passed the 5' RACE reads through MiXCR, listing each CDR3 protein once. The table lists hundreds of thousands of distinct CDR3 sequences, 7.5% of them singletons. This sample was included in a study of identical twins. The same sample was also studied in work on yellow fever vaccine responses in identical twins.

This clonotype was sampled from a woman younger than 30 in good health. This chain links TRBV12-3 or TRBV12-4 with TRBJ1-2, with D maybe TRBD1 (6 bases). The sample taken for sequencing was memory (CD45RO+) T cells sorted from blood. CDR3: CASTTGQGRNYGYTF. For the CDR3, the DNA is TGTGCCAGCACAACGGGACAAGGGAGGAACTATGGCTACACCTTC.